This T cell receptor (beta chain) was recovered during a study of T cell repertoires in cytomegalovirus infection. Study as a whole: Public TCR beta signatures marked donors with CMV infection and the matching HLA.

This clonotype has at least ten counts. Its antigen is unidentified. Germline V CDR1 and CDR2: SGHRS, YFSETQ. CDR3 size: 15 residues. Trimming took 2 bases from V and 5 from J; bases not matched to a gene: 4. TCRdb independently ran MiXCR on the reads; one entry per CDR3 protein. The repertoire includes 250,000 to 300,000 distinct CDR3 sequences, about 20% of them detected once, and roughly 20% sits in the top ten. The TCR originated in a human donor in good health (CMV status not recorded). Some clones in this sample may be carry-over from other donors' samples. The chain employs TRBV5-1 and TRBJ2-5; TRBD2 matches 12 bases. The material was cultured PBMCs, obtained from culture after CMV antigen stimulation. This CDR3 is CASSLLAGGQETQYF. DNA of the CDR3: TGCGCCAGCAGCTTACTAGCGGGAGGCCAGGAGACCCAGTACTTC.